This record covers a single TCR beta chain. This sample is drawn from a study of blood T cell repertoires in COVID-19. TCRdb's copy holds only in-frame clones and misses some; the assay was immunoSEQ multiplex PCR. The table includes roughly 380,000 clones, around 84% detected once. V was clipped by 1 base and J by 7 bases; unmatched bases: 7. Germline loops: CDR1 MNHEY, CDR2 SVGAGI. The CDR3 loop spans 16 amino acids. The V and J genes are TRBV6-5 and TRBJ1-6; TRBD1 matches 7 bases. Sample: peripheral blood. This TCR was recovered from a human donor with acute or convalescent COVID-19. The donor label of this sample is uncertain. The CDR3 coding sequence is TGTGCCAGCAGTTACTTGGACAGGTCTATCAATTCACCCCTCCACTTT. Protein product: CASSYLDRSINSPLHF.